The 7 T cell receptor beta chains below come from one sample, sequenced in a study of blood T cell repertoires in COVID-19. Some clones are missing from TCRdb's copy, which holds only in-frame ones; the method was immunoSEQ multiplex PCR. The table shows about 200,000 clones, with 82% occurring only once. Sequences were obtained from PBMCs or T cells enriched from blood (not recorded which). These receptors all come from a man aged 35 to 55 who had recovered from COVID-19.

The V gene is TRBV28, the J gene TRBJ1-6, with 11 bases lining up with TRBD1. This CDR3 comprises 14 residues. The germline gives CDR1 MDHEN, CDR2 SYDVKM. J lost 8 bases, V lost 8 bases, and 5 bases had no gene match. CDR3 DNA: TGTGCCAGCGCCCGGACAGGGGGCGATTCACCCCTCCACTTT. This encodes CASARTGGDSPLHF.

In DNA, the CDR3 is TGCGCCAGCAGCCAAGAAGGGCGCGGGGGGGCGGAAGAGCAGTACTTC. It yields the protein CASSQEGRGGAEEQYF. The chain combines TRBV4-1 with TRBJ2-7; 9 bases line up with TRBD2. The CDR3 sequence is 16 residues long. Germline trimming cut 0 bases from V and 7 bases from J; bases unmatched to any gene: 10. Germline CDR1 is MGHRA and CDR2 is YSYEKL.

V and J are TRBV2 and TRBJ1-5; D is perhaps TRBD1 (5 bases). Germline assignment: CDR1 SNHLY and CDR2 FYNNEI. The CDR3 runs to 12 residues. V lost 8 bases, J lost 9 bases, and 14 bases lay in between. The CDR3 here is CASQTQVGPQHF. Written as DNA, the CDR3 is TGTGCCAGCCAGACACAGGTCGGGCCCCAGCATTTT.

The chain couples TRBV4-1 to TRBJ1-2; D remains ambiguous. This CDR3 is 13 amino acids long. V was cut by 1 base and J by 4 bases, with 7 bases left in between. Germline-derived CDR1 and CDR2 are MGHRA and YSYEKL. The CDR3 sequence is CASSQAASYGYTF. CDR3 bases: TGCGCCAGCAGCCAAGCAGCGAGCTATGGCTACACCTTC.

The V call is TRBV7-2, the J call TRBJ2-1; a possible D gene is TRBD2 (6 bases). Germline V CDR1 and CDR2: SGHTA, FQGNSA. The V gene lost 5 bases and the J gene lost 9 bases, with 17 bases spanning the gap. This CDR3 is built from 14 residues. The CDR3 DNA reads TGTGCCAGCAGCCCCCGGGGGTCCGGGGGTGAGCAGTTCTTC. It encodes CASSPRGSGGEQFF.

The chain employs TRBV7-9 and TRBJ1-1; 8 bases agree with TRBD1. V shed 5 bases, J shed 0 bases, and the junction held 8 bases outside the gene matches. The CDR3 extends over 16 amino acids. Looked up from germline, CDR1 is SEHNR and CDR2 is FQNEAQ (reference sequence). CDR3 region: CASSLGQALMNTEAFF. The CDR3 DNA follows: TGTGCCAGCAGCCTGGGACAGGCACTAATGAACACTGAAGCTTTCTTT.

The chain recombines TRBV7-9 with TRBJ1-1; D call uncertain. CDR1 and CDR2 from the germline V gene are SEHNR and FQNEAQ (reference sequence). The CDR3 contains 13 residues. Trimming shortened V by 3 bases and J by 2 bases, and 7 bases separated the two germline ends. The CDR3 spells CASSFSVNTEAFF. The CDR3, as DNA: TGTGCCAGCAGCTTTTCCGTAAACACTGAAGCTTTCTTT.